The 30 T cell receptor beta chains below all came from one sample that was sequenced in a study of blood T cell repertoires in COVID-19. The data were produced by immunoSEQ multiplex PCR, yet TCRdb's version contains in-frame clones alone and is incomplete. The top ten clones hold about 1.2% of a sample with about 170,000 clones, approximately 85% of them seen once. Sequenced input: peripheral blood. These receptors originate from a man aged 55 to 69 who had recovered from COVID-19.

The rearrangement joins TRBV7-2 to TRBJ1-5; D is uncertain. Germline assignment: CDR1 SGHTA and CDR2 FQGNSA. The CDR3 contains 13 residues. Trimming cost V 1 base and J 9 bases, with 10 bases left between them. The CDR3 DNA sequence: TGTGCCAGCAGCTTAGAGCGCGAGGGGCCCCAGCATTTT. Protein sequence: CASSLEREGPQHF.

The chain carries TRBV5-4 and TRBJ1-2; 7 bases are shared with TRBD1. The CDR3 totals 16 residues. Germline trimming cut 1 base from V and 10 bases from J; bases unmatched to any gene: 16. Germline CDR1 is SGHNT and CDR2 is YYREEE (reference sequence). In nucleotides, the CDR3 is TGTGCCAGCAGCTTGCATTGGACAGGTTTAGCCCATGACTACACCTTC. Encoded protein: CASSLHWTGLAHDYTF. The complete variable domain, with remaining parts taken from reference TRBV5-4 and TRBJ1-2, reads ETGVTQSPTHLIKTRGQQVTLRCSSQSGHNTVSWYQQALGQGPQFIFQYYREEENGRGNFPPRFSGLQFPNYSSELNVNALELDDSALYLCASSLHWTGLAHDYTFGSGTRLTVV.

The rearrangement uses TRBV4-3 and TRBJ2-7; a weak D match, TRBD1 (6 bases). This CDR3 comprises 15 residues. Germline V gives CDR1 LGHNA, CDR2 YSLEER. V lost 1 base and J 0 bases, leaving 10 bases between the germline ends. In DNA form, the CDR3 reads TGCGCCAGCAGCCAAGCAGGGGAGAACTCCTACGAGCAGTACTTC. Amino acid sequence: CASSQAGENSYEQYF.

The rearrangement links TRBV18 to TRBJ2-7, with TRBD2 matching 10 bases. V was clipped by 3 bases and J by 0 bases; unmatched bases: 5. The CDR3 is made up of 16 amino acids. Germline-derived CDR1 and CDR2 are KGHSH and LQKENI. In nucleotides, the CDR3 is TGTGCCAGCTCACCCCCTAGCGGGGGTCGCTCCTACGAGCAGTACTTC. This gives the protein CASSPPSGGRSYEQYF.

The rearrangement links TRBV13 to TRBJ2-1, with TRBD2 matching 9 bases. CDR1 PRHDT and CDR2 FYEKMQ come from the germline V gene (reference sequence). The trim removed 5 bases at V and 9 bases at J, leaving 8 bases unmatched. The CDR3 has 14 amino acids. The CDR3 region has the DNA TGTGCCAGCAGCCGCGCGGGGGGGCTCGGTGAGCAGTTCTTC. Residues: CASSRAGGLGEQFF.

This clone was detected once. This chain uses TRBV5-1 with TRBJ2-5; 12 positions agree with TRBD2. The CDR3 is 16 amino acids. Germline CDR1 reads SGHRS; CDR2 reads YFSETQ. With V trimmed by 0 bases and J by 3 bases, 3 bases remained unmatched. CDR3 sequence: CASSLVRTSGKETQYF. The CDR3 DNA reads TGCGCCAGCAGCTTGGTGAGGACTAGCGGGAAAGAGACCCAGTACTTC.

The chain is built from TRBV2 and TRBJ2-7; 10 bases agree with TRBD1. Germline V gene lookup returns CDR1 SNHLY and CDR2 FYNNEI. The junction had 4 bases not matched to a gene; V was cut back by 11 bases and J by 3 bases. The CDR3 is made up of 12 amino acids. The CDR3 loop reads CAGRTGGYEQYF. CDR3 DNA sequence: TGTGCCGGACGGACAGGGGGCTACGAGCAGTACTTC.

The chain is built from TRBV30 and TRBJ1-4, with 9 bases matching TRBD1. The CDR3 extends over 17 amino acids. Losses at the gene ends were 0 bases for V and 5 bases for J; bases not matched to a gene: 10. The germline gives CDR1 GTSNPN, CDR2 SVGIG (reference sequence). The CDR3 DNA reads TGTGCCTGGAGTGTACCTAAGACAGGGGGGTTCAATGAAAAACTGTTTTTT. Translation: CAWSVPKTGGFNEKLFF.

In this sample, this clone turned up once. The chain links TRBV5-1 to TRBJ2-7; TRBD1 matches 9 bases. The CDR3 consists of 16 residues. Germline V gives CDR1 SGHRS, CDR2 YFSETQ. V gave up 4 bases and J gave up 4 bases; unmatched junction bases: 12. CDR3 region: CASSQTGTGHPYEQYF. CDR3 in DNA: TGCGCCAGCAGCCAGACCGGGACAGGGCATCCATACGAGCAGTACTTC.

This chain connects TRBV13 to TRBJ1-1; D is undetermined. V was shortened by 5 bases and J by 1 base, with 8 bases between the two germline ends. Per the germline V gene, CDR1 is PRHDT and CDR2 is FYEKMQ (reference sequence). The CDR3 has 13 amino acids. CDR3 loop: CASSLRQNTEAFF. The CDR3 nucleotides read TGTGCCAGCAGCCTCCGACAGAACACTGAAGCTTTCTTT.

This chain links TRBV7-2 with TRBJ1-1, with D maybe TRBD1 (5 bases). Germline V lookup: CDR1 SGHTA, CDR2 FQGNSA. The ends were cut back, 6 bases at V and 0 bases at J, with 11 bases in the middle. CDR3 length: 14 amino acids. CDR3 nucleotide sequence: TGTGCCAGCAGTTCCCAGGGTATGAACACTGAAGCTTTCTTT. Its translation: CASSSQGMNTEAFF.

The V call is TRBV11-2, the J call TRBJ2-7, with 7 bases lining up with TRBD1. The V segment lost 3 bases and the J segment 6 bases; nucleotides outside the gene matches: 5. The CDR3 runs to 13 residues. Germline CDR1 reads SGHAT; CDR2 reads FQNNGV. This CDR3 reads CASSFDRVAEQYF. The CDR3 DNA sequence: TGTGCCAGCAGCTTCGACAGGGTGGCCGAGCAGTACTTC.

V gene TRBV25-1 combines with J gene TRBJ1-2, with 7 bases that match TRBD1. Germline V lookup: CDR1 MGHDK, CDR2 SYGVNS. The CDR3 loop spans 15 amino acids. The V and J ends lost 6 bases and 4 bases, in that order; junction bases with no gene match: 11. The chain's CDR3 is CASSEGPGTAYGYTF. CDR3 bases: TGTGCCAGCAGCGAGGGTCCCGGGACAGCCTATGGCTACACCTTC.

The V and J genes are TRBV6-6 and TRBJ1-4; possibly TRBD1 for D (5 bases). Trimming cost V 3 bases and J 5 bases, with 7 bases left between them. The length of the CDR3 is 13 residues. Per the germline V gene, CDR1 is MNHNY and CDR2 is SVGAGI (reference sequence). DNA of the CDR3: TGTGCCAGCAGTTATCGGGGGAATGAAAAACTGTTTTTT. It encodes CASSYRGNEKLFF.

For the CDR3, the DNA is TGTGCCAGCAGCCAGACAGACAGGGGGTCCGGGGAGCTGTTTTTT. Translating it yields CASSQTDRGSGELFF. The chain links TRBV3-1 (or the pseudogene TRBV3-2) to TRBJ2-2, with TRBD1 matching 9 bases. The junction had 5 bases not matched to a gene; V was cut back by 3 bases and J by 6 bases. This CDR3 is built from 15 residues. CDR1 and CDR2 from the germline V gene are LGHDT and YNNKEL (reference sequence).

This chain uses TRBV12-3 or TRBV12-4 with TRBJ2-2; 7 nucleotides agree with TRBD2. Unmatched junction bases numbered 2, after V lost 4 bases and J lost 6 bases. The CDR3 has 13 amino acids. The CDR3 loop reads CASSWAGAGELFF. The CDR3 DNA reads as TGTGCCAGCAGTTGGGCGGGGGCCGGGGAGCTGTTTTTT.

Points on this clone: The junction departs from germline at one end; a sequencing error may be responsible. The rearrangement joins TRBV3-1 (or the pseudogene TRBV3-2) to TRBJ1-2, with TRBD1 matching over 7 bases. Germline V gives CDR1 LGHDT, CDR2 YNNKEL (reference sequence). The CDR3 contains 13 residues. For the CDR3, the DNA is TGTGCCGGCAGCCCGGGACAGACAAATGGCTACACCTTC. This sequence encodes CAGSPGQTNGYTF.

V and J are TRBV15 and TRBJ1-1, with 8 bases fitting TRBD1. Losses at the gene ends were 4 bases for V and 11 bases for J; bases not matched to a gene: 9. The CDR3 length is 13 residues. Germline V gene data show CDR1 as LNHNV and CDR2 as YYDKDF (reference sequence). CDR3 sequence: CATSTRTGINAFF. CDR3 DNA sequence: TGTGCCACCAGCACCCGGACAGGGATTAACGCTTTCTTT. Drawing the rest from reference TRBV15 and TRBJ1-1, the complete variable domain is DAMVIQNPRYQVTQFGKPVTLSCSQTLNHNVMYWYQQKSSQAPKLLFHYYDKDFNNEADTPDNFQSRRPNTSFCFLDIRSPGLGDTAMYLCATSTRTGINAFFGQGTRLTVV.

The CDR3 nucleotides are TGTGCCAGCAGCCGACAGGATATCTCTGGAAACACCATATATTTT. The encoded protein is CASSRQDISGNTIYF. The rearrangement joins TRBV9 to TRBJ1-3, with TRBD1 as a possible D gene (6 bases). Germline V gene lookup returns CDR1 SGDLS and CDR2 YYNGEE. The CDR3 loop spans 15 amino acids. V lost 4 bases and J 0 bases, leaving 11 bases between the germline ends.

V and J are TRBV24-1 and TRBJ1-1, with 11 bases fitting TRBD1. The CDR3 has 14 residues. Germline trimming cut 7 bases from V and 7 bases from J; bases unmatched to any gene: 7. CDR1 and CDR2 from the germline V gene are KGHDR and SFDVKD. The DNA for the CDR3 is TGTGCCACCAGGGGACAGGGGGGCGAGGTTGAAGCTTTCTTT. Its translation: CATRGQGGEVEAFF.

This chain connects TRBV6-5 to TRBJ2-1; 9 bases fit TRBD1. The CDR3 loop spans 15 amino acids. The V gene end was trimmed by 5 bases and the J gene end by 5 bases; junction bases not matched to a gene: 7. Germline-derived CDR1 and CDR2 are MNHEY and SVGAGI. The CDR3 nucleotides read TGTGCCAGCAGTCGACAGGGGGTAGGAGACAATGAGCAGTTCTTC. It codes for CASSRQGVGDNEQFF.

This rearrangement joins TRBV7-8 to TRBJ1-1; D might be TRBD1 (6 bases). The CDR3 covers 15 residues. V was pared by 5 bases and J by 1 base, with 14 bases between. The germline V gene has CDR1 SGHVS and CDR2 FQNEAQ. In DNA, the CDR3 is TGTGCCAGCAGCCCCAGGGGTAACGGGAACACTGAAGCTTTCTTT. As protein: CASSPRGNGNTEAFF.

The rearrangement joins TRBV9 to TRBJ2-2; 13 nucleotides align to TRBD2. J gave up 0 bases and V 2 bases, and 1 base lay outside the gene matches. The length of the CDR3 is 17 residues. Germline V gives CDR1 SGDLS, CDR2 YYNGEE. The CDR3 region has the DNA TGTGCCAGCAGCGTCGGGACTAGCGGGGCGAACACCGGGGAGCTGTTTTTT. Protein product: CASSVGTSGANTGELFF.

This chain links TRBV5-5 with TRBJ1-2; unclear D gene. Germline loops: CDR1 SGHKS, CDR2 YYEKEE (reference sequence). This CDR3 comprises 15 residues. V was trimmed by 4 bases and J by 3 bases, leaving 16 bases between them. The CDR3 spells CASSATGGKDYGYTF. Here the CDR3 DNA reads TGTGCCAGCAGCGCAACCGGAGGGAAGGACTATGGCTACACCTTC.

The rearrangement links TRBV6-1 to TRBJ2-3, with TRBD1 matching 7 bases. Germline values: CDR1 MNHNS, CDR2 SASEGT. The CDR3 spans 16 residues. The trim removed 3 bases at V and 2 bases at J, leaving 8 bases unmatched. CDR3 region: CASSESVGGYTDTQYF. CDR3 DNA sequence: TGTGCCAGCAGTGAGAGCGTAGGGGGCTACACAGATACGCAGTATTTT.

The genes are TRBV21-1 and TRBJ2-1; the table assigns TRBD2, which was not confirmed against the DNA. TRBV21-1 is termed a pseudogene. The CDR3 runs 14 residues. CDR3 DNA sequence: TGTGCCAGCACTAAATTGCGGTTTGCGGATGAGCAGTTCTTC. Encoded protein: CASTKLRFADEQFF.

The J gene is TRBJ1-4, the V gene TRBV7-9; D is unclear. Germline V gene sequence: CDR1 SEHNR, CDR2 FQNEAQ (reference sequence). The CDR3 totals 15 residues. V lost 1 base to trimming and J lost 4 bases, with 10 bases between them. The CDR3 coding sequence is TGTGCCAGCAGCTTAGTCGTCCAGTTTAATGAAAAACTGTTTTTT. Its protein is CASSLVVQFNEKLFF.

This chain links TRBV21-1 with TRBJ2-5; the DNA was not compared with TRBD2, the D call given in the table. TRBV21-1 constitutes a pseudogene. This CDR3 comprises 19 residues. The CDR3 DNA follows: TGTGCCAGCAGCAAACGGGCCAGGCGGGGCTGGTATGACCAAGAGACCCAGTACTTC. Its translation: CASSKRARRGWYDQETQYF.

The gene calls are TRBV2 and TRBJ2-3; possible D gene TRBD2, 6 bases. Trimming shortened V by 9 bases and J by 1 base, and 11 bases separated the two germline ends. The CDR3 runs 13 residues. Per germline, CDR1 SNHLY and CDR2 FYNNEI. CDR3 bases: TGTGCCAGTCTGGGGGAGGGCACAGATACGCAGTATTTT. Translation: CASLGEGTDTQYF.

The rearrangement links TRBV7-2 to TRBJ1-1, with 7 bases that match TRBD1. Germline trimming cut 7 bases from V and 6 bases from J; bases unmatched to any gene: 11. The CDR3 sequence is 14 residues long. Per the germline V gene, CDR1 is SGHTA and CDR2 is FQGNSA. The CDR3 region is CASKSTGAVAEAFF. The CDR3 DNA follows: TGTGCCAGCAAGAGTACAGGGGCGGTCGCTGAAGCTTTCTTT.